This TCR beta chain is drawn from a study of blood T cells in healthy people across ages. Aged about 6 to 100, donors were systemically healthy Caucasians from Russia. CDR3 length equals 15 residues. Germline values: CDR1 WNHNN, CDR2 SYGVQD (reference sequence). V lost 3 bases to trimming and J lost 8 bases; unmatched junction nucleotides: 10. Sample-barcoded 5' priming and a J-beta primer mix drove a second PCR of roughly 6 to 12 cycles. TCRdb reprocessed the 5' RACE reads via MiXCR and lists one record per CDR3 protein. The sample has under 800,000 distinct CDR3 sequences, approximately 39% seen once.

This sequence originates from a woman in her fifties or sixties in good health. Sequencing was performed on blood. V is TRBV10-1 and J is TRBJ2-3; 8 nucleotides line up with TRBD2. The CDR3 loop is CASSDGGGRDGTQYF. DNA for the CDR3: TGCGCCAGCAGTGACGGGGGGGGCCGCGATGGTACGCAGTATTTT.